Each of the 12 T cell receptor beta chains below was sequenced from the same sample in a study of T cell changes during pregnancy in multiple sclerosis. The repertoire was sequenced with immunoSEQ multiplex PCR; TCRdb's copy has only in-frame clones and lacks some. The profile shows about 51,000 clones, roughly 92% of them singletons. Specimen: CD4+ T cells from peripheral blood mononuclear cells, collected in the third trimester of pregnancy. These TCRs come from a female donor with multiple sclerosis, enrolled in a pregnancy study.

The chain employs TRBV9 and TRBJ2-7; 8 bases agree with TRBD2. The CDR3 is 16 amino acids. The V gene end was trimmed by 1 base and the J gene end by 5 bases; junction bases not matched to a gene: 11. CDR1 SGDLS and CDR2 YYNGEE come from the germline V gene. The CDR3 sequence is CASSVRGREGLNEQYF. The CDR3, as DNA: TGTGCCAGCAGCGTACGGGGCCGGGAGGGCCTCAACGAGCAGTACTTC. Full variable domain (rest looked up from reference TRBV9 and TRBJ2-7): DSGVTQTPKHLITATGQRVTLRCSPRSGDLSVYWYQQSLDQGLQFLIQYYNGEERAKGNILERFSAQQFPDLHSELNLSSLELGDSALYFCASSVRGREGLNEQYFGPGTRLTVT.

The chain is built from TRBV5-1 and TRBJ1-4; D remains unclear. This CDR3 region has 12 residues. Trimming took off 0 bases at V and 12 bases at J, with 9 bases between the two ends. The germline CDR1 and CDR2 sequences are SGHRS and YFSETQ. The DNA of the CDR3 is TGCGCCAGCAGCTTGGCGGGTTCAGAACTGTTTTTT. It specifies CASSLAGSELFF.

The rearrangement uses TRBV5-1 and TRBJ2-5; D unresolved. The germline V and J ends were trimmed by 2 bases and 2 bases, with 16 bases remaining between them. Germline CDR1 is SGHRS and CDR2 is YFSETQ. The CDR3 has 16 amino acids. In DNA, the CDR3 is TGCGCCAGCAGCTTCCTTCGACTGAATTCTCAAGAGACCCAGTACTTC. It specifies CASSFLRLNSQETQYF.

The V and J genes are TRBV13 and TRBJ2-1, with 7 bases identical to TRBD2. Germline loops: CDR1 PRHDT, CDR2 FYEKMQ (reference sequence). The V gene end was trimmed by 3 bases and the J gene end by 2 bases; junction bases not matched to a gene: 4. CDR3 length equals 15 residues. This chain's CDR3 is CASSFGLEPYNEQFF. The CDR3 coding sequence is TGTGCCAGCAGCTTCGGACTAGAGCCCTACAATGAGCAGTTCTTC.

The rearrangement joins TRBV7-6 to TRBJ2-7, with D perhaps TRBD1 (5 bases). V was trimmed by 1 base and J by 2 bases, leaving 12 bases between them. This CDR3 is built from 15 residues. Germline assignment: CDR1 SGHVS and CDR2 FNYEAQ. The CDR3 sequence: CASSLESGPAYEQYF. As DNA, the CDR3 is TGTGCCAGCAGCTTAGAATCAGGGCCTGCCTACGAGCAGTACTTC.

The V call is TRBV28, the J call TRBJ1-3; 8 bases are shared with TRBD1. V shed 3 bases, J shed 7 bases, and the junction held 5 bases outside the gene matches. CDR1 MDHEN and CDR2 SYDVKM come from the germline V gene. The CDR3 is 14 amino acids. The CDR3 nucleotides are TGTGCCAGCAGTTTCCAGGGGGCGCGGAACACCATATATTTT. Translation: CASSFQGARNTIYF. Full variable domain (remainder filled in from reference TRBV28 and TRBJ1-3): DVKVTQSSRYLVKRTGEKVFLECVQDMDHENMFWYRQDPGLGLRLIYFSYDVKMKEKGDIPEGYSVSREKKERFSLILESASTNQTSMYLCASSFQGARNTIYFGEGSWLTVV.

The J gene is TRBJ1-4, the V gene TRBV25-1; no definite D call. Looked up from germline, CDR1 is MGHDK and CDR2 is SYGVNS. Between the trimmed V and J ends, which lost 1 base and 0 bases, there was a span of 9 bases. The CDR3 runs 16 residues. The DNA of the CDR3 is TGTGCCAGCAGTGAATCCCAGGTTGCAACTAATGAAAAACTGTTTTTT. Its translation is CASSESQVATNEKLFF.

CDR3: CASSLDSAGAPYNEQFF. As DNA, the CDR3 is TGTGCCAGCAGCTTAGATTCTGCGGGAGCCCCCTACAATGAGCAGTTCTTC. The rearrangement joins TRBV13 to TRBJ2-1; 7 positions agree with TRBD2. CDR3 length: 17 residues. CDR1 and CDR2 from the germline V gene are PRHDT and FYEKMQ (reference sequence). Losses at the gene ends were 1 base for V and 2 bases for J; bases not matched to a gene: 8.

The chain carries TRBV6-5 and TRBJ1-2, with 9 bases matching TRBD1. The germline CDR1 and CDR2 sequences are MNHEY and SVGAGI. With V trimmed by 0 bases and J by 7 bases, 9 bases remained unmatched. There are 16 residues in the CDR3. The chain's CDR3 is CASSYSRGQGISGYTF. In DNA, the CDR3 is TGTGCCAGCAGTTACTCGAGGGGACAGGGTATATCTGGCTACACCTTC.

The chain uses TRBV5-4 and TRBJ1-1, with D possibly matching TRBD1 (5 bases). Trimming removed 4 bases at V and 0 bases at J, with 16 bases between. The CDR3 extends over 16 amino acids. The germline V gene has CDR1 SGHNT and CDR2 YYREEE (reference sequence). The CDR3 coding sequence is TGTGCCAGCAGCCTAGACAGAGGATTTATGAACACTGAAGCTTTCTTT. It yields the protein CASSLDRGFMNTEAFF. Variable domain in full (rest from reference TRBV5-4 and TRBJ1-1): ETGVTQSPTHLIKTRGQQVTLRCSSQSGHNTVSWYQQALGQGPQFIFQYYREEENGRGNFPPRFSGLQFPNYSSELNVNALELDDSALYLCASSLDRGFMNTEAFFGQGTRLTVV.

The chain links TRBV18 to TRBJ1-1, with D possibly TRBD1 on 5 matching bases. This CDR3 is 16 amino acids long. From germline, CDR1 is KGHSH and CDR2 LQKENI. The V gene lost 2 bases and the J gene lost 2 bases, with 15 bases spanning the gap. The CDR3 sequence is CASSPTHSGGNTEAFF. Here the CDR3 DNA reads TGTGCCAGCTCACCAACACATTCGGGGGGAAACACTGAAGCTTTCTTT.

The chain couples TRBV11-3 to TRBJ2-3, with 12 nucleotides matching TRBD1. Germline CDR1 is SGHNT and CDR2 is YENEEA. Unmatched junction bases numbered 6, after V lost 5 bases and J lost 3 bases. There are 16 residues in the CDR3. The CDR3 DNA is TGTGCCAGCAGCCCTGGGACAGGGGGCTCTACAGATACGCAGTATTTT. It encodes CASSPGTGGSTDTQYF.